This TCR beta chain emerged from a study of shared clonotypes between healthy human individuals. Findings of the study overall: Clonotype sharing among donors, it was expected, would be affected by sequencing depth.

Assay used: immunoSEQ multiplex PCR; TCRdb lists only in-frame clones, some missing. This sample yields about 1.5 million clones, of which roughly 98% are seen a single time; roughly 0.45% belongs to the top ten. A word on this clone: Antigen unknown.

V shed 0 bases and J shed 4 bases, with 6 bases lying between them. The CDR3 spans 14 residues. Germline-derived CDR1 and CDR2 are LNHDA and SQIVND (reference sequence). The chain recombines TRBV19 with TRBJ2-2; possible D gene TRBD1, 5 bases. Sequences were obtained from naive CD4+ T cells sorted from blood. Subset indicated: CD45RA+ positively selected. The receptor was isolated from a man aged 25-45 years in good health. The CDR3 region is CASSIDRGTGELFF. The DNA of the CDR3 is TGTGCCAGTAGTATAGATAGGGGCACCGGGGAGCTGTTTTTT.